This TCR beta chain comes out of a study of blood T cells in healthy people across ages. Study-wide results and limits: Estimates of diversity drawn from one million T cells were considered underestimates. Per million T cells, TCR beta diversity dropped about linearly as age rose.

Next came a second PCR, run for about 7 to 12 cycles, which used a sample-barcoded 5' primer along with a J-beta primer mix. In TCRdb, the 5' RACE reads were re-called with MiXCR into one record per CDR3 protein. This sample yields hundreds of thousands of distinct CDR3 sequences, of which roughly 32% are seen a single time; 15% belongs to the top ten. CDR3 length: 14 amino acids. V lost 1 base and J 8 bases, leaving 14 bases between the germline ends. Germline V lookup: CDR1 LGHNA, CDR2 YNFKEQ. Turning to this clonotype: Its antigen is not known. A much larger clone differs by one base, so this may be a read error.

The J gene is TRBJ1-2, the V gene TRBV4-2, with D maybe TRBD1 (6 bases). The sequence derives from a woman aged 80 or over in good health. Sample: blood. CDR3 amino acids: CASSQAYRALGYTF. In nucleotides, the CDR3 is TGTGCCAGCAGCCAAGCGTACAGGGCGCTGGGCTACACCTTC.